This TCR beta chain was captured in a study of Ad26.COV2.S vaccination and SARS-CoV-2 variants. Study background: Participants got Ad26.COV2.S intramuscularly, once or twice 56 days apart. General study points: Vaccine and placebo recipients had comparable breadth of non-spike TCRs.

CDR1 and CDR2 (germline): SGHTA, FQGNSA. The CDR3 loop spans 14 amino acids. Trimming took 5 bases from V and 4 from J; bases not matched to a gene: 5. This sample's treatment: approximately 18 received Ad26.COV2.S at low or high dose, single or two shots; about 5 received placebo; per-sample allocation not given. Vaccine and placebo recipients were sampled on day 63 after the first injection. An adult of 18-55 years in Boston served as donor. Points on this clone: The antigen is undetermined.

Profiled with immunoSEQ multiplex PCR; TCRdb holds only in-frame clones, not every one. This sample has more than 350,000 clones, with 80% to 95% found just once. This specimen consisted of peripheral blood, obtained in a trial of Ad26.COV2.S vaccine versus placebo. The clonotype originates from a person aged 18-65 years who received the Ad26.COV2.S COVID-19 vaccine or a placebo. The chain links TRBV7-2 to TRBJ2-7; 10 bases are shared with TRBD1. CDR3 amino acids: CASSPDRGGYEQYF. The CDR3 bases are TGTGCCAGCAGCCCGGACAGGGGGGGATACGAGCAGTACTTC.